The next 8 T cell receptor beta chains were all read from a single sample in a study of blood T cell repertoires in COVID-19. The table came from immunoSEQ multiplex PCR; TCRdb's copy has only in-frame clones and leaves some out. The repertoire holds about 58,000 clones, with 85% as singletons. The sequenced material came from peripheral blood. The receptors were sampled from a man in his forties or fifties with active COVID-19.

V usage is TRBV28 and J usage is TRBJ1-5; TRBD1 might be the D (6 bases). The CDR3 is 17 residues long. Trimming stripped 11 bases from V and 4 bases from J, with 27 bases between. The V gene's germline CDR1 is MDHEN and CDR2 SYDVKM. The CDR3 sequence is CAGSPLGGNGPNQPQHF. CDR3 DNA sequence: TGTGCCGGCTCCCCCTTAGGGGGTAATGGCCCTAATCAGCCCCAGCATTTT.

This sequence joins TRBV15 and TRBJ2-3; D may be TRBD1 (7 bases). The germline CDR1 and CDR2 sequences are LNHNV and YYDKDF (reference sequence). There are 22 residues in the CDR3. V shed 3 bases and J shed 2 bases, with 33 bases lying between them. The CDR3 loop reads CATSRGQGVAFGLQLFTDTQYF. The CDR3 nucleotides read TGTGCCACCAGCAGGGGTCAGGGGGTCGCATTTGGACTACAACTTTTCACAGATACGCAGTATTTT.

The chain recombines TRBV19 with TRBJ2-7; no definite D call. The CDR3 loop spans 14 amino acids. The V and J ends lost 5 bases and 3 bases respectively, with 14 bases between them. The germline V gene has CDR1 LNHDA and CDR2 SQIVND (reference sequence). This CDR3 reads CASSSRQDLYEQYF. The CDR3 nucleotides read TGTGCCAGTAGTTCCCGACAAGACCTCTACGAGCAGTACTTC.

The V gene is TRBV9, the J gene TRBJ1-1, with D possibly TRBD1 on 5 matching bases. CDR3 length: 15 amino acids. CDR1 is SGDLS, CDR2 YYNGEE, per germline. V was clipped by 4 bases and J by 5 bases, with 18 bases between them. CDR3 sequence reads: CASSYAGQAGTEAFF. In nucleotides, the CDR3 is TGTGCCAGCAGCTACGCAGGGCAGGCCGGGACTGAAGCTTTCTTT.

The chain has TRBV28 and TRBJ2-1; tentative D call: TRBD2 (5 bases). The CDR3 length is 14 residues. The V end was cut by 6 bases, the J end by 5 bases, with 14 bases between. CDR1 is MDHEN and CDR2 is SYDVKM in the germline V gene. CDR3 nucleotides: TGTGCCAGCAGCTCCCTCACTAGGGACAATGAGCAGTTCTTC. Its translation: CASSSLTRDNEQFF. Full variable domain (missing parts from reference TRBV28 and TRBJ2-1): DVKVTQSSRYLVKRTGEKVFLECVQDMDHENMFWYRQDPGLGLRLIYFSYDVKMKEKGDIPEGYSVSREKKERFSLILESASTNQTSMYLCASSSLTRDNEQFFGPGTRLTVL.

The chain has TRBV19 and TRBJ1-2; TRBD1 matches at 10 bases. V lost 6 bases, J lost 5 bases, and 12 bases stayed unmatched. Germline V gives CDR1 LNHDA, CDR2 SQIVND (reference sequence). This CDR3 is built from 16 residues. This CDR3 reads CASSLKRTGQGYGYTF. CDR3 in DNA: TGTGCCAGTAGCCTCAAGCGGACGGGACAGGGGTATGGCTACACCTTC.

The chain combines TRBV19 with TRBJ2-7, with 13 bases aligning to TRBD2. Per germline, CDR1 LNHDA and CDR2 SQIVND (reference sequence). The CDR3 has 15 amino acids. The V segment lost 5 bases and the J segment 3 bases; nucleotides outside the gene matches: 4. CDR3 sequence reads: CASSQLAGGVYEQYF. CDR3 bases: TGTGCCAGTAGTCAACTAGCGGGAGGGGTCTACGAGCAGTACTTC.

The chain employs TRBV29-1 and TRBJ2-1; 9 bases are a match to TRBD1. The CDR3 runs to 13 residues. The V and J ends lost 7 bases and 3 bases, in that order; junction bases with no gene match: 4. CDR1 is SQVTM and CDR2 is ANQGSEA in the germline V gene. The CDR3 loop reads CSGGQGSYNEQFF. The CDR3 bases are TGCAGCGGCGGACAGGGGAGCTACAATGAGCAGTTCTTC.